Sequencing of this T cell receptor beta chain was carried out in a study of CD8 T cells in Susac syndrome (dated by TCRdb to about 2019). Background on the whole study: Among the sequenced Susac syndrome patients, five or six had clinically active disease and 8 or 9 were in clinical remission. Repertoire sequencing was used to test whether CD8+ T cell activation and differentiation in Susac syndrome was antigen driven. Clonality of the CD8+ T cell repertoire was compared between about a dozen healthy donors, roughly 14 Susac syndrome patients and around 15 multiple sclerosis patients. At blood withdrawal, Susac syndrome patients were therapy-naive, treated with corticosteroids (with IVIg additionally given to some), or treated with IVIg alone.

Overall study outcomes, separate from this receptor: Clonal expansion was seen in Susac syndrome CD8+ repertoires, peaking in CD8+ TEMRA cells and being greater in clinically active patients than in remitting ones. In the total CD8+ and CD8+ TEMRA repertoires, around 15 and five Susac-specific public clones, respectively, were identified. The number of individuals in the TCR sequencing and HLA analysis was recognized as being relatively small.

Via the germline V gene (reference sequence), CDR1 is MNHEY and CDR2 SMNVEV. V gives up 3 bases and J gives up 0 bases, and the segment between their germline ends measures 6 bases. The CDR3 covers 14 residues, taking in both the cysteine and the phenylalanine. CDR3 DNA is the only sequence kept; it has 42 bases, read in frame from the first base. This clonotype was picked up one time. The target of this receptor is not known. No base-level quality is on record; no much larger clone is a single base apart. Evidence from one read is weak. RNA was extracted using the RNeasy kit, and roughly 0.5 to 1 ug of the RNA was reverse transcribed with random hexamers. TCR beta CDR3 regions were amplified with the immunoSEQ multiplex PCR assay covering 54 Vbeta and 13 Jbeta segments. To correct PCR amplification bias, a synthetic template baseline was used for both primer optimization and computational correction. The paper's data handling went like this. Reads were annotated to V, D and J genes per IMGT and analyzed with immunoSEQ Analyzer, keeping only productive sequences. Clonality was calculated as one minus the Shannon entropy normalized by log2 of the number of productive unique sequences. For each patient and control, public and private clones were evaluated within the 100 most prevalent clones. Clones were defined as Susac-specific when absent from the healthy and MS cohorts, from roughly 1,000 published viral clones and from other ImmuneACCESS disease sequences. TCRdb handled the public reads itself, with Q25 trimming in fastp and clone calling in MiXCR, and kept productive beta chains. Each entry is one CDR3 protein sequence, shown with its most common DNA and genes. The V and J calls come from TCRdb's annotation, not from the publication. The sample profile shows fewer than 80,000 distinct CDR3 sequences; roughly 94% of them were found once. The biggest ten clones account for 0.5% to 0.65% of the sample.

High-throughput TCR beta sequencing profiled peripheral blood CD8+ and CD4+ T cells from healthy donors, Susac syndrome patients and multiple sclerosis patients. The Susac syndrome patients fulfilled recently defined diagnostic criteria for definite or probable disease. Bulk CD8+ and CD4+ T cells were purified by magnetic negative isolation, whereas CD8+ TEMRA cells were enriched by FACS. Blood was drawn into EDTA tubes, processed within 24 hours, and PBMCs were isolated by density gradient centrifugation. PBMCs destined for TCR sequencing were cryopreserved in liquid nitrogen and later thawed in a 37 °C water bath. The sorted or isolated CD4+, CD8+ and CD8+ TEMRA cells had a purity of 90% or higher.

The TCR originated in a human donor with Susac syndrome. The chain uses TRBV27 and TRBJ1-5, with the D segment identity uncertain. The specimen sequenced was CD8+ T cells from PBMCs. The CDR3 region: CASSLGYSNQPQHF. The nucleotides read TGTGCCAGCAGTTTGGGATATAGCAATCAGCCCCAGCATTTT.